Listed below are T cell receptor beta chains from one sample, sequenced in a study of blood T cell repertoires in COVID-19. The data were produced by immunoSEQ multiplex PCR, yet TCRdb's version contains in-frame clones alone and is incomplete. The data show around 360,000 clones, roughly 84% seen once. The sample consisted of PBMCs or T cells enriched from blood (not recorded which). The receptors were gathered from a woman aged 25-40 years who had recovered from COVID-19. Both conserved end residues are part of each CDR3. The D gene is left open where the match is weak. Clone size appears in some rows only: once, few, many, or a class for an expanded clone.

size: .
V: TRBV5-1
J: TRBJ1-2
D: .
CDR3: CASSLGGDLEGYTF
DNA: TGCGCCAGCAGCTTGGGGGGCGATCTGGAAGGCTACACCTTC

size: .
V: TRBV3-1/TRBV3-2
J: TRBJ2-1
D: .
CDR3: CASSQSPTAEQFF
DNA: TGTGCCAGCAGCCAAAGTCCGACAGCCGAGCAGTTCTTC

size: .
V: TRBV7-9
J: TRBJ1-2
D: TRBD1
CDR3: CASSGWTGEVNGYTF
DNA: TGTGCCAGCAGCGGGTGGACAGGGGAAGTTAATGGCTACACCTTC

size: .
V: TRBV24-1
J: TRBJ2-1
D: TRBD2
CDR3: CATSDSGGESSYNEQFF
DNA: TGTGCCACCAGTGATAGCGGGGGCGAGAGCTCCTACAATGAGCAGTTCTTC

size: .
V: TRBV5-1
J: TRBJ2-7
D: TRBD2
CDR3: CASSLEGASGNPYEQYF
DNA: TGCGCCAGCAGCTTGGAGGGGGCTAGCGGGAACCCCTACGAGCAGTACTTC

size: .
V: TRBV2
J: TRBJ1-6
D: .
CDR3: CASSDTGSYNSPLHF
DNA: TGTGCCAGCAGCGATACAGGGTCCTATAATTCACCCCTCCACTTT

size: .
V: TRBV28
J: TRBJ2-7
D: .
CDR3: CASSQFYEQYF
DNA: TGTGCCAGCAGTCAATTCTACGAGCAGTACTTC

size: .
V: TRBV2
J: TRBJ1-4
D: TRBD1
CDR3: CASSGAGGSNEKLFF
DNA: TGTGCCAGCAGTGGGGCAGGGGGGTCTAATGAAAAACTGTTTTTT

size: .
V: TRBV15
J: TRBJ1-2
D: TRBD1
CDR3: CATSRAGTGGGYTF
DNA: TGTGCCACCAGCAGAGCCGGGACAGGGGGTGGCTACACCTTC

size: few
V: TRBV27
J: TRBJ1-2
D: TRBD1
CDR3: CASKLQGALYGYTF
DNA: TGTGCCAGCAAATTACAGGGGGCGCTTTATGGCTACACCTTC

size: .
V: TRBV6-5
J: TRBJ2-7
D: TRBD1
CDR3: CASLSLTGDEQYF
DNA: TGTGCCAGCCTCTCACTTACAGGGGACGAGCAGTACTTC

size: once
V: TRBV28
J: TRBJ2-3
D: .
CDR3: CASRWSSDTQYF
DNA: TGTGCCAGCAGATGGAGTTCAGATACGCAGTATTTT

size: .
V: TRBV7-2
J: TRBJ2-1
D: TRBD2
CDR3: CASSSLAGDYNEQFF
DNA: TGTGCCAGCAGCTCACTAGCGGGGGACTACAATGAGCAGTTCTTC

size: .
V: TRBV7-9
J: TRBJ2-5
D: TRBD1
CDR3: CASSLGARGGRGLETQYF
DNA: TGTGCCAGCAGCTTAGGTGCGCGGGGTGGCAGGGGGCTAGAGACCCAGTACTTC